This TCR beta chain was identified during a study of blood T cell repertoires in COVID-19. From germline, CDR1 is DFQATT and CDR2 SNEGSKA (reference sequence). V lost 3 bases to trimming and J lost 1 base; unmatched junction nucleotides: 3. The CDR3 covers 14 residues. Using immunoSEQ multiplex PCR, the repertoire was profiled, and TCRdb retains in-frame clones only, with some absent. The sample includes roughly 100,000 clones, around 74% of them seen just once. The sample consisted of peripheral blood. This receptor was taken from a woman of 80 years or more with active or convalescent COVID-19. The genes are TRBV20-1 and TRBJ1-5; TRBD1 matches at 7 bases. DNA for the CDR3: TGCAGTGCTAGTCAGGGGGTAAGCAATCAGCCCCAGCATTTT. It translates to CSASQGVSNQPQHF.